Below are 28 T cell receptor beta chains sequenced from a single sample in a study of T cell responses to AZD1222 COVID-19 vaccine. The data were produced by immunoSEQ multiplex PCR, yet TCRdb's version contains in-frame clones alone and is incomplete. This table has 83,000 or so clones, approximately 91% appearing once. The input for sequencing was peripheral blood, taken 28 days after the second AZD1222 dose. These receptors were collected from an adult who received the AZD1222 COVID-19 vaccine.

This sequence joins TRBV18 and TRBJ2-2; a possible D gene is TRBD2 (5 bases). V shed 6 bases and J shed 5 bases, with 10 bases lying between them. CDR3 length: 13 amino acids. The germline gives CDR1 KGHSH, CDR2 LQKENI. CDR3 nucleotide sequence: TGTGCCAGCTCCCCTCCGGGGACCGGGGAGCTGTTTTTT. Translating gives CASSPPGTGELFF. The complete variable domain, with remaining parts taken from reference TRBV18 and TRBJ2-2, reads NAGVMQNPRHLVRRRGQEARLRCSPMKGHSHVYWYRQLPEEGLKFMVYLQKENIIDESGMPKERFSAEFPKEGPSILRIQQVVRGDSAAYFCASSPPGTGELFFGEGSRLTVL.

The V and J genes are TRBV5-6 and TRBJ1-3; D is ambiguous. The V gene's germline CDR1 is SGHDT and CDR2 YYEEEE. The CDR3 contains 14 residues. V lost 1 base and J lost 9, with 14 bases in between. CDR3 DNA: TGTGCCAGCAGCTTGATTCTAGACGATGGCACCATATATTTT. This encodes CASSLILDDGTIYF.

V is TRBV5-6 and J is TRBJ2-3, with TRBD2 matching 8 bases. CDR1 is SGHDT and CDR2 is YYEEEE in the germline V gene. The CDR3 runs to 15 residues. J lost 2 bases, V lost 2 bases, and 4 bases had no gene match. This CDR3 is CASSLLLADTDTQYF. The CDR3 bases are TGTGCCAGCAGCTTATTACTAGCGGACACAGATACGCAGTATTTT.

This chain joins TRBV18 and TRBJ1-4, with D unresolved. V was trimmed by 0 bases and J by 15 bases, leaving 14 bases between them. CDR1 is KGHSH and CDR2 is LQKENI in the germline V gene. CDR3 length: 13 amino acids. CDR3 protein: CASSPPGSPRLFF. The DNA of the CDR3 is TGTGCCAGCTCACCACCTGGGTCTCCCCGTTTGTTTTTT.

This clone occurred once. This chain connects TRBV5-1 to TRBJ2-3, with unresolved D. The CDR3 extends over 13 amino acids. The V end lost 4 bases, the J end lost 1 base, and 7 bases lay between the germline ends. The germline CDR1 and CDR2 sequences are SGHRS and YFSETQ. DNA of the CDR3: TGCGCCAGCAGCCCGACTGGCACAGATACGCAGTATTTT. It is translated as CASSPTGTDTQYF.

V and J are TRBV27 and TRBJ1-2, with TRBD1 identical over 9 bases. J gave up 3 bases and V 3 bases, and 11 bases lay outside the gene matches. Germline V CDR1 and CDR2: MNHEY, SMNVEV (reference sequence). The CDR3 totals 17 residues. Written as DNA, the CDR3 is TGTGCCAGCAGTTTGGGGACAGGGCAACTGGGGGACTATGGCTACACCTTC. Protein product: CASSLGTGQLGDYGYTF.

The V call is TRBV6-5, the J call TRBJ2-7, with TRBD1 identical over 11 bases. CDR1 is MNHEY and CDR2 is SVGAGI in the germline V gene. The CDR3 contains 15 residues. The V segment lost 4 bases and the J segment 4 bases; nucleotides outside the gene matches: 6. DNA for the CDR3: TGTGCCAGCAGTTCCGGACAGGGGGCCCGATACGAGCAGTACTTC. Protein sequence: CASSSGQGARYEQYF.

In this sample, this clone turned up a few times. The chain combines TRBV5-1 with TRBJ2-1; 13 nucleotides agree with TRBD2. The germline gives CDR1 SGHRS, CDR2 YFSETQ. The ends lost 4 bases at V and 8 bases at J; junction bases unmatched: 6. The CDR3 runs to 15 residues. CDR3 in amino acids: CASSPRTSGSHEQFF. As DNA, the CDR3 is TGCGCCAGCAGCCCGAGGACTAGCGGGAGCCATGAGCAGTTCTTC. The whole variable domain, remainder taken from reference TRBV5-1 and TRBJ2-1, is KAGVTQTPRYLIKTRGQQVTLSCSPISGHRSVSWYQQTPGQGLQFLFEYFSETQRNKGNFPGRFSGRQFSNSRSEMNVSTLELGDSALYLCASSPRTSGSHEQFFGPGTRLTVL.

The chain uses TRBV5-1 and TRBJ2-5; D perhaps matches TRBD2 (5 bases). The CDR3 has 14 amino acids. V was pared by 3 bases and J by 5 bases, with 14 bases between. Germline V lookup: CDR1 SGHRS, CDR2 YFSETQ. CDR3 nucleotide sequence: TGCGCCAGCAGCTCGCACACTAGTTTGGAGACCCAGTACTTC. Its protein is CASSSHTSLETQYF.

The J gene is TRBJ2-1, the V gene TRBV7-8, with TRBD2 matching 10 bases. The trim removed 1 base at V and 1 base at J, leaving 13 bases unmatched. The CDR3 runs to 20 residues. Germline CDR1 is SGHVS and CDR2 is FQNEAQ. The chain's CDR3 is CASSLEGPSGRVWSYNEQFF. DNA for the CDR3: TGTGCCAGCAGCTTAGAGGGGCCTAGCGGGAGAGTTTGGTCCTACAATGAGCAGTTCTTC.

CDR3 in amino acids: CASSPDRVPGNTIYF. CDR3 nucleotide sequence: TGTGCCAGCAGCCCCGACAGGGTTCCTGGAAACACCATATATTTT. The chain is built from TRBV11-2 and TRBJ1-3; 7 bases are shared with TRBD1. The germline CDR1 and CDR2 sequences are SGHAT and FQNNGV. This CDR3 spans 15 amino acids. With V trimmed by 5 bases and J by 2 bases, 6 bases remained unmatched.

About this clone: Other DNA sequences in this sample translate to the same CDR3. This chain joins TRBV18 and TRBJ1-1, with D unclear. The V end lost 3 bases, the J end lost 2 bases, and 1 base lay between the germline ends. There are 11 residues in the CDR3. Germline assignment: CDR1 KGHSH and CDR2 LQKENI. This CDR3 is CASSPNTEAFF. Here the CDR3 DNA reads TGTGCCAGCTCACCCAACACTGAAGCTTTCTTT.

This clone was found a few times. This chain connects TRBV6-5 to TRBJ1-3; D is perhaps TRBD1 (5 bases). The V gene lost 6 bases and the J gene lost 0 bases, with 12 bases spanning the gap. CDR1 MNHEY and CDR2 SVGAGI come from the germline V gene. This CDR3 is built from 15 residues. The CDR3 is CASSVGTDSGNTIYF. In DNA form, the CDR3 reads TGTGCCAGCAGCGTAGGGACGGACTCTGGAAACACCATATATTTT.

This rearrangement joins TRBV30 to TRBJ1-2; D unclear. V dropped 1 base and J dropped 2 bases, with 11 bases sitting between them. Germline CDR1 reads GTSNPN; CDR2 reads SVGIG (reference sequence). The CDR3 covers 14 residues. The CDR3 DNA sequence: TGTGCCTGGAGTGGGGGAACACCGAACTATGGCTACACCTTC. Protein sequence: CAWSGGTPNYGYTF.

In this sample, this clone turned up a few times. The chain is built from TRBV18 and TRBJ2-2; D unclear. Deletions cut 2 bases from V and 0 bases from J, with 7 bases between. CDR1 and CDR2 from the germline V gene are KGHSH and LQKENI. The CDR3 extends over 15 amino acids. As DNA, the CDR3 is TGTGCCAGCTCACCAGGCGTCTCGAACACCGGGGAGCTGTTTTTT. Translated, it gives CASSPGVSNTGELFF.

This chain connects TRBV6-5 to TRBJ1-2; TRBD1 is a possible D gene (5 bases). V was pared by 6 bases and J by 2 bases, with 13 bases between. The V gene's germline CDR1 is MNHEY and CDR2 SVGAGI. The CDR3 covers 14 residues. CDR3 loop: CASRAGFPNYGYTF. CDR3 DNA: TGTGCCAGCAGGGCAGGGTTCCCGAACTATGGCTACACCTTC.

The rearrangement joins TRBV15 to TRBJ2-4; D remains unclear. The ends were cut back, 0 bases at V and 4 bases at J, with 10 bases in the middle. The CDR3 is 15 residues long. The germline V gene has CDR1 LNHNV and CDR2 YYDKDF (reference sequence). The CDR3 reads CATSRDTDPKNIQYF. For the CDR3, the DNA is TGTGCCACCAGCAGAGATACGGACCCGAAAAACATTCAGTACTTC.

This clone was picked up one time. The chain recombines TRBV3-1 (or the pseudogene TRBV3-2) with TRBJ1-2, with D uncertain. Looked up from germline, CDR1 is LGHDT and CDR2 is YNNKEL (reference sequence). The CDR3 spans 12 residues. With 4 bases removed from V and 7 bases from J, the gap between germline ends came to 10 bases. The CDR3 sequence: CASSPSEGGYTF. CDR3 nucleotides: TGTGCCAGCAGCCCAAGTGAGGGTGGCTACACCTTC.

This sequence joins TRBV10-3 and TRBJ1-2; no firm D call. From germline, CDR1 is ENHRY and CDR2 SYGVKD. The CDR3 runs to 13 residues. V gave up 0 bases and J gave up 4 bases, with 6 bases separating them. CDR3 loop: CAISESSSYGYTF. DNA of the CDR3: TGTGCCATCAGTGAGTCGAGCAGCTATGGCTACACCTTC.

V and J are TRBV23-1 and TRBJ2-3; possible D gene TRBD1, 6 bases. TRBV23-1 is identified as an open reading frame with a role that is uncertain. V lost 3 bases and J lost 2, with 15 bases in between. This CDR3 is built from 16 residues. As DNA, the CDR3 is TGCGCCAGCAGTCATAGTCAGGGGCCAGACACAGATACGCAGTATTTT. Translation: CASSHSQGPDTDTQYF.

In DNA, the CDR3 is TGCAGCGTTGTTGGACTAGCGGGAATCTCCTACGAGCAGTACTTC. Its protein product is CSVVGLAGISYEQYF. The chain carries TRBV29-1 and TRBJ2-7, with TRBD2 identical over 12 bases. Germline assignment: CDR1 SQVTM and CDR2 ANQGSEA. The CDR3 runs to 15 residues. The V segment lost 4 bases and the J segment 0 bases; nucleotides outside the gene matches: 4.

CDR3 nucleotides: TGTGCCATCAGTGAGTCGGTAATCTTAGAAGGGGCCAAAAACATTCAGTACTTC. Residues: CAISESVILEGAKNIQYF. V is TRBV10-3 and J is TRBJ2-4; D is undetermined. The CDR3 has 18 amino acids. Germline lookup yields CDR1 ENHRY and CDR2 SYGVKD. Trimming cost V 0 bases and J 1 base, with 16 bases left between them.

This CDR3 is CASRDYTSGANVLTF. The CDR3 nucleotides are TGTGCCAGCAGGGATTATACCTCGGGGGCCAACGTCCTGACTTTC. The J gene is TRBJ2-6, the V gene TRBV28; D uncertain. CDR1 and CDR2 (germline): MDHEN, SYDVKM. Between the trimmed V and J ends, which lost 6 bases and 4 bases, there was a span of 13 bases. This CDR3 is built from 15 residues.

The chain employs TRBV5-5 and TRBJ1-5; D is ambiguous. Germline CDR1 reads SGHKS; CDR2 reads YYEKEE (reference sequence). CDR3 length: 12 amino acids. Trimming took 3 bases from V and 4 from J, leaving 5 bases between them. The CDR3 loop reads CASSSTNQPQHF. DNA for the CDR3: TGTGCCAGCAGCTCCACGAATCAGCCCCAGCATTTT.

The chain has TRBV14 and TRBJ2-7; TRBD2 matches 7 bases. The V gene's germline CDR1 is SGHDN and CDR2 FVKESK. V lost 1 base to trimming and J lost 7 bases; unmatched junction nucleotides: 13. This CDR3 contains 16 residues. Written as DNA, the CDR3 is TGTGCCAGCAGCCAAGGGGACTATTGGGGCCTCGGGGAGCAGTACTTC. Translating gives CASSQGDYWGLGEQYF.

This chain joins TRBV6-5 and TRBJ2-7; TRBD1 is a possible D gene (5 bases). CDR1 is MNHEY and CDR2 is SVGAGI in the germline V gene. Trimming took off 10 bases at V and 5 bases at J, with 18 bases between the two ends. The CDR3 is made up of 13 amino acids. The CDR3 bases are TGTGCCACTACAAGACAGTATGGGGACGAGCAGTACTTC. Protein: CATTRQYGDEQYF.

The genes are TRBV30 and TRBJ2-7, with 8 bases matching TRBD1. CDR3 length: 14 amino acids. Per the germline V gene, CDR1 is GTSNPN and CDR2 is SVGIG (reference sequence). J lost 6 bases, V lost 2 bases, and 9 bases had no gene match. The CDR3, as DNA: TGTGCCTGGAGTTCAGGGGGCGATAACGGCGAGCAGTACTTC. This codes for CAWSSGGDNGEQYF.

V gene TRBV9 combines with J gene TRBJ2-3, with TRBD2 matching over 14 bases. CDR3 length: 17 amino acids. With 4 bases clipped from V and 6 bases from J, the junction kept 10 bases outside the gene matches. CDR1 and CDR2 from the germline V gene are SGDLS and YYNGEE. The CDR3 region is CASSRSGGLAGVDTQYF. CDR3 coding DNA: TGTGCCAGCAGCAGGTCGGGGGGACTAGCGGGAGTGGATACGCAGTATTTT.